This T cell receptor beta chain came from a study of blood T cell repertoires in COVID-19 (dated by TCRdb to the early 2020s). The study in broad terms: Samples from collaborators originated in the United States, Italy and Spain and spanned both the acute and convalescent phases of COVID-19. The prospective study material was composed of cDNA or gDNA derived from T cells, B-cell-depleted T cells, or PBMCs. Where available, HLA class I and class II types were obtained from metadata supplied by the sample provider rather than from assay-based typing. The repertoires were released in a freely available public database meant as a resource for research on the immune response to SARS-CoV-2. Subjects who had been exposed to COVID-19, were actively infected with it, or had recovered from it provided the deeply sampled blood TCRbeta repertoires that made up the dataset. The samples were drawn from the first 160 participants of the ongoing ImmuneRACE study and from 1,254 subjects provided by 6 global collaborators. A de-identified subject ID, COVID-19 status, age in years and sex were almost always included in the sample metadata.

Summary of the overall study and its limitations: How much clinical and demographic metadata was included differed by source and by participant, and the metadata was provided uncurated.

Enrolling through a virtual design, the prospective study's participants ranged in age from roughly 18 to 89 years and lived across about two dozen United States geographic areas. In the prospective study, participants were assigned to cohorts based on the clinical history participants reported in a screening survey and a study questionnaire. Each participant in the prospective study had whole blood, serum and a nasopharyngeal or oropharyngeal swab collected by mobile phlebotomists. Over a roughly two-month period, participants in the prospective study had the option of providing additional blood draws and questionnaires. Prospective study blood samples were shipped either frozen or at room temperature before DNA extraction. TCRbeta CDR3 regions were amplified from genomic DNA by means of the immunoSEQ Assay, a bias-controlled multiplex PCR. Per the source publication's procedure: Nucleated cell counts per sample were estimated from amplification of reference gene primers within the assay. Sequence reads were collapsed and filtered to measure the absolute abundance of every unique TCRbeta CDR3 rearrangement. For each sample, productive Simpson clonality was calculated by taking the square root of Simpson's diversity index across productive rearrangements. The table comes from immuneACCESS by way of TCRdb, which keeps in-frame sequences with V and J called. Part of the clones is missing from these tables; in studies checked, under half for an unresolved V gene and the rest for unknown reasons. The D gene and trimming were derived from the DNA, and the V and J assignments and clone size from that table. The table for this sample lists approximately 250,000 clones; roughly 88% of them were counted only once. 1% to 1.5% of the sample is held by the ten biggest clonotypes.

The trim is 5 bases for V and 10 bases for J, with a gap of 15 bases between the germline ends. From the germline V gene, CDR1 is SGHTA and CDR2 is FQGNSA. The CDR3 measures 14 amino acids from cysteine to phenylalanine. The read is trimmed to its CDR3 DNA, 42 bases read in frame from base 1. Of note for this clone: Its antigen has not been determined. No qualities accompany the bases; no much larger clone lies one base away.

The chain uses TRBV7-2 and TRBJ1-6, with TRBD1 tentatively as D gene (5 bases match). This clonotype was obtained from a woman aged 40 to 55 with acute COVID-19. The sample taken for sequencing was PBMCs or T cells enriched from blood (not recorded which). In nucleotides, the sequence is TGTGCCAGCAGCGACCAGGGAGGTTGGTCACCCCTCCACTTT. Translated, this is CASSDQGGWSPLHF.